This T cell receptor (beta chain) was retrieved from a study of T-cell reconstitution after alpha-beta-depleted transplantation in children listed by TCRdb under 2016. For the study in its entirety: Using TCR repertoire profiling, the study followed T-cell immune reconstitution in a quantitative way in children after TCRalphabeta/CD19-depleted allogeneic hematopoietic cell transplantation.

Sample treatment or condition, as interpreted from the label and publication: allogeneic hematopoietic cell transplantation with graft depleted of TCRalphabeta T cells and CD19 B cells. Transplant recipients were children who received TCRalphabeta/CD19-depleted allogeneic hematopoietic cell grafts. Study-level results and caveats: Apparently early alphabetaT-cell count recovery about two months after transplant reportedly relied on only several hundred rapidly expanded clones derived from non-depleted graft cells. Hyperexpanded clone frequencies declined over subsequent months; after one year, T-cell counts and TCRbeta diversity were mostly attributed to newly produced T cells. The high TCRbeta diversity at day 60 in some patients was ascribed to recipient T cells and intrathymic progenitors that had survived conditioning.

Libraries were prepared through PCR. The instrument was an Illumina HiSeq 2500. TCR libraries were prepared with molecular barcoding, using unique molecular identifiers to normalize TCRbeta repertoire quantification. The raw public data were reprocessed by TCRdb itself: fastp quality trimming at Q25, MiXCR clonotype calling, in-frame beta chains only. Each CDR3 protein gets just one entry, which takes the most common genes and DNA from the rows behind it. The table for this sample lists 440,000 or so distinct CDR3 sequences; roughly 43% of them were counted only once. 27% of the sample rests with the top ten. The germline V gene yields SGHTA for CDR1 and FQGTGA for CDR2. The V end loses 2 bases and the J end loses 4 bases, and a stretch of 7 bases separates them. From cysteine to phenylalanine, the CDR3 is 13 amino acids long. The retained sequence is limited to the CDR3, 39 bases, with the frame set at the first base.

Worth noting for this clonotype: There is no known antigen for this receptor. No qualities accompany the bases; no much larger clone lies one base away.

In this chain, TRBV7-3 is recombined with TRBJ2-3; the D gene cannot be resolved reliably. This specimen consisted of PBMCs, obtained before TCRalphabeta/CD19-depleted stem cell transplant. This TCR derives from a girl aged 2-10 years with aplastic anemia, due to receive a stem cell transplant. The nucleotide sequence reads TGTGCCAGCAGCTTAGGGAACTCAGATACGCAGTATTTT. Translated, this is CASSLGNSDTQYF.